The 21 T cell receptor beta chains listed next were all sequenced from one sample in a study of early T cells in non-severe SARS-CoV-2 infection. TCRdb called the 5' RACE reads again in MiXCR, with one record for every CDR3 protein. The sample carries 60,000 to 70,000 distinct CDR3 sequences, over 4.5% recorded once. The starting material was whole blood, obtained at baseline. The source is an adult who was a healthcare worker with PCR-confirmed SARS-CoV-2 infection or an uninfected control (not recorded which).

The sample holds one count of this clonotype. Here the CDR3 reads CASSESGPPGDTQYF. CDR3 sequence (DNA): TGTGCCAGCAGTGAAAGCGGGCCCCCGGGGGATACGCAGTATTTT. The V call is TRBV25-1, the J call TRBJ2-3, with D possibly being TRBD2 (6 bases). V dropped 2 bases and J dropped 6 bases, with 15 bases sitting between them. Germline V gene data show CDR1 as MGHDK and CDR2 as SYGVNS. There are 15 residues in the CDR3. Full variable domain (remainder filled in from reference TRBV25-1 and TRBJ2-3): EADIYQTPRYLVIGTGKKITLECSQTMGHDKMYWYQQDPGMELHLIHYSYGVNSTEKGDLSSESTVSRIRTEHFPLTLESARPSHTSQYLCASSESGPPGDTQYFGPGTRLTVL.

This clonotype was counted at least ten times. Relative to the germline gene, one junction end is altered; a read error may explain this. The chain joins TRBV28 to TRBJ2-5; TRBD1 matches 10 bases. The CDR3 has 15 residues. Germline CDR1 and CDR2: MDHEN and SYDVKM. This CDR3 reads CASSLIDRGRESQYF. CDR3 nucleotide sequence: TGTGCCAGCAGTTTAATCGACAGGGGGCGGGAGAGCCAGTACTTC.

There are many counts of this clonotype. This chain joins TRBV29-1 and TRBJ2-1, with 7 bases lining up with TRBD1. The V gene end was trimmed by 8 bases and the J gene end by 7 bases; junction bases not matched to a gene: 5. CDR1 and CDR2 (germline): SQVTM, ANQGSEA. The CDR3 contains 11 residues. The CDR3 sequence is CSTRRGNEQFF. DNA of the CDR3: TGCAGCACACGCAGGGGGAATGAGCAGTTCTTC.

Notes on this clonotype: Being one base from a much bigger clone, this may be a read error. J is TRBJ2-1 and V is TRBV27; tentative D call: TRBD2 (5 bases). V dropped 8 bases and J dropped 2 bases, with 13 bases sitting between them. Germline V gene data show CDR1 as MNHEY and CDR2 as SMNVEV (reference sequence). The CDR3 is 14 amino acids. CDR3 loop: CASSQDSPYNEQFF. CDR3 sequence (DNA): TGTGCCAGCTCCCAGGACTCCCCCTACAATGAGCAGTTCTTC.

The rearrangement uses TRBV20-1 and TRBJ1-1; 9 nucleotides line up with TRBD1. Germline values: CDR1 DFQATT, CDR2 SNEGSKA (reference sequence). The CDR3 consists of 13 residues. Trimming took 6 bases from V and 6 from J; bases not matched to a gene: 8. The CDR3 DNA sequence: TGCAGTGCCGAGACAGGGGGAAGGGCTGAAGCTTTCTTT. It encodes CSAETGGRAEAFF.

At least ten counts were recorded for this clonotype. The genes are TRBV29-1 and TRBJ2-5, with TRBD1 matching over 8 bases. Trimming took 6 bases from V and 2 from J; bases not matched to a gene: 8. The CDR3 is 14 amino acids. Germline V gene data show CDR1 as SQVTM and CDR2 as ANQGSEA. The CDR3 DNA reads TGCAGCGTGGAGGACAGGGTACGGCAAGAGACCCAGTACTTC. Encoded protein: CSVEDRVRQETQYF.

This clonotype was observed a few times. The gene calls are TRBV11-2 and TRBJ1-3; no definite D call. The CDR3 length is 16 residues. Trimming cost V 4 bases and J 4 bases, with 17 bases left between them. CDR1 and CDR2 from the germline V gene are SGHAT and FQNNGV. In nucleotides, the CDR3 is TGTGCCAGCAGCTCACCAATATCCCGTCTCGGAAACACCATATATTTT. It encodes CASSSPISRLGNTIYF.

The chain's CDR3 is CASSSGVQSSYNEQFF. DNA of the CDR3: TGTGCCAGCAGCTCCGGCGTACAGAGCTCCTACAATGAGCAGTTCTTC. This chain uses TRBV7-2 with TRBJ2-1; D not resolved. Trimming cost V 4 bases and J 0 bases, with 13 bases left between them. Germline V gene data show CDR1 as SGHTA and CDR2 as FQGNSA. The CDR3 runs to 16 residues.

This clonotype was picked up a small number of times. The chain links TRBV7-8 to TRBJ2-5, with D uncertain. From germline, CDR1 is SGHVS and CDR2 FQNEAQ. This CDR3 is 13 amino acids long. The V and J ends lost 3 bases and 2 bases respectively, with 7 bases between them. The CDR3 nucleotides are TGTGCCAGCAGCTTTGGGCAGCAAGAGACCCAGTACTTC. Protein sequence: CASSFGQQETQYF.

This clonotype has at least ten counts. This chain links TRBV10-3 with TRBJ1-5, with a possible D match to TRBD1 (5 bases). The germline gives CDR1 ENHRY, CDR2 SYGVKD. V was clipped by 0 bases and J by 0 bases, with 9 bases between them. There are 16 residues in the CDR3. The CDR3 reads CAISESGENSNQPQHF. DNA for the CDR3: TGTGCCATCAGTGAGTCGGGGGAAAATAGCAATCAGCCCCAGCATTTT.

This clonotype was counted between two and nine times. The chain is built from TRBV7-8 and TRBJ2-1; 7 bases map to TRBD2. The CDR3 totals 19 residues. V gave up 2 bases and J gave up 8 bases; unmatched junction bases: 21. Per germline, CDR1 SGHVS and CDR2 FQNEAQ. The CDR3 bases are TGTGCCAGCAGCTTATCCCAAATCCCGCTAGCGGACTCTGGGGATGAGCAGTTCTTC. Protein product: CASSLSQIPLADSGDEQFF.

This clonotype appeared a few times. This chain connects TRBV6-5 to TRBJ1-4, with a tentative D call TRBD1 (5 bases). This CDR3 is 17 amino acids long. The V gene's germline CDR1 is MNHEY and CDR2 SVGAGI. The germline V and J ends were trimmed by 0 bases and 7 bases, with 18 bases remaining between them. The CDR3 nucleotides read TGTGCCAGCAGTTACTCGGCCCGGCAGGGCGGGTTTGAAAAACTGTTTTTT. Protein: CASSYSARQGGFEKLFF.

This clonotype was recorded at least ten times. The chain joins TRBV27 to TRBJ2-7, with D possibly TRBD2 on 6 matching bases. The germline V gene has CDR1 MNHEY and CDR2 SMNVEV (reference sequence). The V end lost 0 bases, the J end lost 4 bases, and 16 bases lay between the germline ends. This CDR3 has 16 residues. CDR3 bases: TGTGCCAGCAGTTTATCGCGGGGAACTAGGGCTTACGAGCAGTACTTC. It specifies CASSLSRGTRAYEQYF.

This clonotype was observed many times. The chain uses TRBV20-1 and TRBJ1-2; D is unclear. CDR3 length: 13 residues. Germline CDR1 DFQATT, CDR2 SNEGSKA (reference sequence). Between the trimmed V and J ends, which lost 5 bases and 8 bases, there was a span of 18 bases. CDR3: CSAGLGGQAGYTF. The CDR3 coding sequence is TGCAGTGCTGGCCTGGGAGGTCAAGCGGGCTACACCTTC.

CDR3 residues: CAWSNTGTSGSETQYF. The CDR3 DNA sequence: TGTGCCTGGAGTAATACCGGGACTAGCGGGAGTGAGACCCAGTACTTC. The chain is built from TRBV30 and TRBJ2-5; 14 bases align to TRBD2. Germline CDR1 reads GTSNPN; CDR2 reads SVGIG (reference sequence). Germline trimming cut 2 bases from V and 5 bases from J; bases unmatched to any gene: 7. The CDR3 consists of 16 residues. Together with reference TRBV30 and TRBJ2-5, the CDR3 gives the full variable domain: SQTIHQWPATLVQPVGSPLSLECTVEGTSNPNLYWYRQAAGRGLQLLFYSVGIGQISSEVPQNLSASRPQDRQFILSSKKLLLSDSGFYLCAWSNTGTSGSETQYFGPGTRLLVL.

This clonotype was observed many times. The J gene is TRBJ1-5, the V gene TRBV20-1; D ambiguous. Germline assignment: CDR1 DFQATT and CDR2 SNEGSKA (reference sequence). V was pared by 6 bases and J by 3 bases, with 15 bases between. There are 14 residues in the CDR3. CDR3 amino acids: CSALLSGFNQPQHF. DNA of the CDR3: TGCAGTGCCCTACTTTCAGGATTCAATCAGCCCCAGCATTTT.

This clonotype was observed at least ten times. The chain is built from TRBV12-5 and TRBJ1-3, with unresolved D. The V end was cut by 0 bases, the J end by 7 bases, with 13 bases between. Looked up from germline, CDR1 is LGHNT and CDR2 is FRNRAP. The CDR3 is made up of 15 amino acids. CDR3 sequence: CASGLVGFVLNTIYF. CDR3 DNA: TGTGCTAGTGGTTTGGTAGGGTTCGTGTTGAACACCATATATTTT.

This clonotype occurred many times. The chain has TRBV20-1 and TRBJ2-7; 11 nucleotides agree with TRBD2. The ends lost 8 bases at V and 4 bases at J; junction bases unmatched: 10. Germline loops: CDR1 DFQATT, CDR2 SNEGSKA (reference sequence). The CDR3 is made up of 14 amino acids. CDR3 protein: CSPLRLAGMYEQYF. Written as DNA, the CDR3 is TGCAGTCCCTTGAGACTAGCGGGAATGTACGAGCAGTACTTC.

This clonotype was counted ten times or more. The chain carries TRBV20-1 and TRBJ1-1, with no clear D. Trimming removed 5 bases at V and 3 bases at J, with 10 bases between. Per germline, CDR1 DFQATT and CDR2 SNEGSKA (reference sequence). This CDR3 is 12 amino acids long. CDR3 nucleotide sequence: TGCAGTGCTTATTTCAGCTACACTGAAGCTTTCTTT. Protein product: CSAYFSYTEAFF.

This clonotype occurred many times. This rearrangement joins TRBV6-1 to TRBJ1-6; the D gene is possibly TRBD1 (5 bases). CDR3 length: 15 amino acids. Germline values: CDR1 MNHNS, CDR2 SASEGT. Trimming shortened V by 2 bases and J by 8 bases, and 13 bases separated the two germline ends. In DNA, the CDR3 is TGTGCCAGCAGTGAACAGGGCTCGGACGATTCACCCCTCCACTTT. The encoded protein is CASSEQGSDDSPLHF.

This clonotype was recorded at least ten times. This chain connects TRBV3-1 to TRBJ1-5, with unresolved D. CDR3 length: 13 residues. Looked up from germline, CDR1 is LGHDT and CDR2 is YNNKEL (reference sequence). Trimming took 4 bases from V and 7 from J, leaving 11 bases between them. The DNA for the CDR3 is TGTGCCAGCAGCCCGGACTCCAGGCAGCCCCAGCATTTT. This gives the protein CASSPDSRQPQHF.